This TCR beta chain was identified in a study of blood T cells in healthy people across ages. In regard to this clonotype: Its antigen remains unidentified.

CDR1 and CDR2 (germline): MNHEY, SMNVEV (reference sequence). This CDR3 region has 15 residues. V trimming: 6 bases; J trimming: 1 base; junction bases outside the gene matches: 8. Study outcomes and limitations: Donor CMV status was unknown, possibly confounding expanded clonotype changes.

A second about 7 to 11 cycle PCR used barcoded and J-beta primers. Tagging of each cDNA molecule was performed by a template-switch adaptor with 12 random nucleotides. TCRdb reprocessed the 5' RACE reads via MiXCR and lists one record per CDR3 protein. The sample carries 1.5 million to 2 million distinct CDR3 sequences, about 50% recorded once. The people who gave samples were healthy Caucasians from Russia, aged roughly 6 to 95. Input material: blood. The clonotype comes from a woman in her thirties or forties in good health. This chain links TRBV27 with TRBJ1-1; 7 bases align to TRBD1. The CDR3 coding sequence is TGTGCCAGCAGGGTTTACCGGACAGGGAACACTGAAGCTTTCTTT. Protein sequence: CASRVYRTGNTEAFF.